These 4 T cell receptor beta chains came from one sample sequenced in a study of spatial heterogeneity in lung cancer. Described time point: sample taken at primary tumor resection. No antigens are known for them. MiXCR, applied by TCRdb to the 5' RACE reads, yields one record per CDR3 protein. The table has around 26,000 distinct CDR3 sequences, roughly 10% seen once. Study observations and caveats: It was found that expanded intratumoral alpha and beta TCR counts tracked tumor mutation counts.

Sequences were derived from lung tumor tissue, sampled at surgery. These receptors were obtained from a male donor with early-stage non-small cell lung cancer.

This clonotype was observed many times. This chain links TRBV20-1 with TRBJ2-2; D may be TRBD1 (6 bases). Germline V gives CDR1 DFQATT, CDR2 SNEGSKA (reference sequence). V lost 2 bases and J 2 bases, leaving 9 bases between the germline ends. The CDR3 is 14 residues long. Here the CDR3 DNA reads TGCAGTGCTAGACAGGGGCGAAACACCGGGGAGCTGTTTTTT. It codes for CSARQGRNTGELFF.

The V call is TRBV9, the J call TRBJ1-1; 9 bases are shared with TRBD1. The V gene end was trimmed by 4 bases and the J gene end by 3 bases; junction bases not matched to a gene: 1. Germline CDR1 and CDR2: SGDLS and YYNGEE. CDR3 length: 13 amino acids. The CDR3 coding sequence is TGTGCCAGCAGCAGACAGGGGGACACTGAAGCTTTCTTT. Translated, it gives CASSRQGDTEAFF. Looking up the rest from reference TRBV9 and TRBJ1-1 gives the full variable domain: DSGVTQTPKHLITATGQRVTLRCSPRSGDLSVYWYQQSLDQGLQFLIQYYNGEERAKGNILERFSAQQFPDLHSELNLSSLELGDSALYFCASSRQGDTEAFFGQGTRLTVV.

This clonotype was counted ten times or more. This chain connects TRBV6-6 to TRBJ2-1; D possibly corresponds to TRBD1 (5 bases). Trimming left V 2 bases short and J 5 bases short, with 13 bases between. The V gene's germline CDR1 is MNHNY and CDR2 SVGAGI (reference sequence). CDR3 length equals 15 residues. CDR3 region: CASSYKGARNNEQFF. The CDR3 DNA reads TGTGCCAGCAGTTACAAAGGGGCTAGAAACAATGAGCAGTTCTTC.

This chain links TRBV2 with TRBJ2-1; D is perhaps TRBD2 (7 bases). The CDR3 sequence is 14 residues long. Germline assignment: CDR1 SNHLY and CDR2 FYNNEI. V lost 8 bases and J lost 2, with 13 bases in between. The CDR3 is CASLGGGAYNEQFF. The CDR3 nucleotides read TGTGCCAGCTTAGGGGGAGGGGCCTACAATGAGCAGTTCTTC.